One sample yielded the 16 T cell receptor beta chains listed below, sequenced in a study of T cell responses to AZD1222 COVID-19 vaccine. Clones were read by immunoSEQ multiplex PCR, and TCRdb kept only the in-frame ones, dropping some. The data contain approximately 100,000 clones, 90% to 95% of them singletons. The sequences come from peripheral blood, collected on day 0 of AZD1222 vaccination. All receptors come from an adult in good health.

The V call is TRBV4-1, the J call TRBJ1-1; D not resolved. The V gene's germline CDR1 is MGHRA and CDR2 YSYEKL. The CDR3 runs 15 residues. V gave up 8 bases and J gave up 0 bases, with 16 bases separating them. CDR3 in DNA: TGCGCCAGCGAGAAAGTACCAAACATGAACACTGAAGCTTTCTTT. Translation: CASEKVPNMNTEAFF.

The gene calls are TRBV14 and TRBJ1-2, with D possibly TRBD1 on 6 matching bases. CDR3 length equals 15 residues. V lost 0 bases, J lost 3 bases, and 11 bases lay in between. Germline CDR1 is SGHDN and CDR2 is FVKESK. For the CDR3, the DNA is TGTGCCAGCAGCCAAGATTGGGCAGGGGACTATGGCTACACCTTC. This encodes CASSQDWAGDYGYTF.

The chain combines TRBV18 with TRBJ1-2, with D perhaps matching TRBD1 (6 bases). Trimming shortened V by 2 bases and J by 0 bases, and 13 bases separated the two germline ends. This CDR3 has 16 residues. CDR1 and CDR2 (germline): KGHSH, LQKENI. The CDR3 coding sequence is TGTGCCAGCTCACCAATGGACAGTCGGCCTAACTATGGCTACACCTTC. Translated: CASSPMDSRPNYGYTF.

The chain links TRBV12-2 to TRBJ2-6; TRBD1 reflects the table's D call only, with no check against the DNA. TRBV12-2 is described as a pseudogene. CDR3 size: 19 residues. CDR3 in DNA: TGTGCAAGTCGCTTACATTGGGCAGGATATTACTCTGGGGCCAACGTCCTGACTTTC. It is translated as CASRLHWAGYYSGANVLTF.

This clone has just one count. The rearrangement links TRBV6-4 to TRBJ1-5; D perhaps matches TRBD1 (6 bases). In germline, CDR1 is MRHNA, CDR2 SNTAGT. This CDR3 has 16 residues. Between the trimmed V and J ends, which lost 6 bases and 2 bases, there was a span of 17 bases. CDR3 loop: CASSGGPYAGNQPQHF. The CDR3, as DNA: TGTGCCAGCAGCGGGGGGCCTTATGCGGGCAATCAGCCCCAGCATTTT.

This chain uses TRBV5-4 with TRBJ2-2, with 7 nucleotides matching TRBD1. Germline V lookup: CDR1 SGHNT, CDR2 YYREEE (reference sequence). The CDR3 covers 16 residues. V lost 4 bases and J lost 4; bases outside the gene matches: 10. The CDR3 nucleotides are TGTGCCAGCAGCATAGGACAGGTCCGAAGCACCGGGGAGCTGTTTTTT. Translation gives CASSIGQVRSTGELFF.

The chain couples TRBV7-2 to TRBJ1-1, with TRBD1 as a possible D gene (6 bases). V lost 1 base to trimming and J lost 4 bases, with 10 bases between them. CDR3 length equals 14 residues. From germline, CDR1 is SGHTA and CDR2 FQGNSA. CDR3 protein: CASSLDRVSTEAFF. The CDR3 nucleotides are TGTGCCAGCAGCTTAGACAGGGTCAGCACTGAAGCTTTCTTT.

For the CDR3, the DNA is TGTGCCAGCAGGCCTTTACTAGTGTCCTCACCCCTCCACTTT. Protein sequence: CASRPLLVSSPLHF. The chain joins TRBV6-5 to TRBJ1-6; D call uncertain. The CDR3 contains 14 residues. Germline-derived CDR1 and CDR2 are MNHEY and SVGAGI. Trimming removed 6 bases at V and 10 bases at J, with 16 bases between.

This clone was observed a single time. This chain joins TRBV29-1 and TRBJ2-5; unclear D gene. Germline-derived CDR1 and CDR2 are SQVTM and ANQGSEA. Trimming removed 4 bases at V and 5 bases at J, with 5 bases between. The CDR3 is 10 amino acids. CDR3 protein: CSVVRETQYF. The CDR3 DNA is TGCAGCGTTGTTCGGGAGACCCAGTACTTC.

A note on this clone: Other DNA sequences from this sample encode an identical CDR3 as well. This rearrangement joins TRBV18 to TRBJ1-2, with D possibly being TRBD1 (5 bases). CDR3 length equals 13 residues. V shed 6 bases and J shed 3 bases, with 11 bases lying between them. CDR1 and CDR2 (germline): KGHSH, LQKENI. The CDR3 sequence is CASSPDRDYGYTF. Written as DNA, the CDR3 is TGTGCCAGCTCTCCAGACAGAGACTATGGCTACACCTTC.

This rearrangement joins TRBV27 to TRBJ1-4, with D uncertain. Germline CDR1 and CDR2: MNHEY and SMNVEV (reference sequence). V lost 0 bases and J 10 bases, leaving 9 bases between the germline ends. This CDR3 contains 13 residues. The CDR3 coding sequence is TGTGCCAGCAGTTTATCGCCGGGAAGAAAACTGTTTTTT. Translating gives CASSLSPGRKLFF.

This chain links TRBV7-2 with TRBJ2-7; D is ambiguous. The CDR3 has 13 residues. The V gene's germline CDR1 is SGHTA and CDR2 FQGNSA. Trimming removed 1 base from V and 2 bases from J, with 6 bases in between. The CDR3 DNA reads as TGTGCCAGCAGCTTAGACAGAACCTACGAGCAGTACTTC. It encodes CASSLDRTYEQYF.

V and J are TRBV3-1 (or the pseudogene TRBV3-2) and TRBJ2-3, with a possible D match to TRBD2 (6 bases). CDR1 is LGHDT and CDR2 is YNNKEL in the germline V gene (reference sequence). CDR3 size: 16 residues. Trimming cost V 6 bases and J 7 bases, with 23 bases left between them. CDR3 DNA: TGTGCCAGCAGTCCACCCGGAGTGGGACTCAGAAATACGCAGTATTTT. Translation: CASSPPGVGLRNTQYF.

The gene calls are TRBV11-2 and TRBJ2-2; unclear D gene. There are 13 residues in the CDR3. Looked up from germline, CDR1 is SGHAT and CDR2 is FQNNGV. The V gene lost 3 bases and the J gene lost 0 bases, with 2 bases spanning the gap. CDR3 nucleotide sequence: TGTGCCAGCAGCTTGCCGAACACCGGGGAGCTGTTTTTT. This codes for CASSLPNTGELFF.

The chain uses TRBV5-1 and TRBJ2-7, with TRBD2 matching over 7 bases. CDR1 is SGHRS and CDR2 is YFSETQ in the germline V gene. V was pared by 2 bases and J by 7 bases, with 6 bases of the junction left unmatched. The length of the CDR3 is 13 residues. The CDR3, as DNA: TGCGCCAGCAGCTTAACTAGCGTCCAAGAGCAGTACTTC. It is translated as CASSLTSVQEQYF.

The gene calls are TRBV6-5 and TRBJ1-1; D might be TRBD1 (6 bases). The CDR3 sequence is 15 residues long. Germline assignment: CDR1 MNHEY and CDR2 SVGAGI. Trimming removed 2 bases from V and 1 base from J, with 11 bases in between. CDR3 protein: CASSYGQGTNTEAFF. In DNA, the CDR3 is TGTGCCAGCAGTTACGGGCAGGGGACGAACACTGAAGCTTTCTTT.